This T cell receptor beta chain was sequenced in a study of CD8+ T cells in alopecia areata. Cells from pooled cutaneous lymph nodes were sorted by CD4, CD8alpha, NKG2D, NKG2ACE and other markers. As the sequencing template, cDNA was produced by extracting RNA and reverse transcribing it. Clones were sequenced by immunoSEQ multiplex PCR, and TCRdb holds only the in-frame ones, with some missing. Observed are under 350,000 clones, no singletons, with the top ten taking about 1.2%. With regard to this clone: The listed genes are named as in mouse. The DNA ends 4 residues before the CDR3 does, and the rest of the CDR3 is filled in from the germline J gene.

The CDR3 consists of 14 residues. Trimming removed 2 bases at V and 3 bases at J, with 11 bases between. CDR1 and CDR2 from the germline V gene are GKSSPN and SITVG. The source is a C3H/HeJ mouse with alopecia areata. Mice of this strain are of MHC haplotype H2-k. The sequenced sample was CD4+ T cells sorted from a lymph node. The chain couples TRBV31 to TRBJ2-1; D gene unclear. CDR3 sequence reads: CAWSSPPGYAEQFF. The DNA read from the CDR3 is TGTGCCTGGAGTTCCCCCCCAGGCTATGCT.